This record covers a single TCR beta chain. The assay was immunoSEQ multiplex PCR, and TCRdb's table has in-frame clones only and misses some. The sample holds 90,000 to 110,000 clones, roughly 88% seen once. The sample originates from a study of T cell responses to AZD1222 COVID-19 vaccine. Study in general: Pooling of second doses given at about 4 or about 12 weeks was done.

The TCR was taken from an adult in good health. The sequencing used peripheral blood, collected on day 0 of AZD1222 vaccination.

The CDR3 DNA sequence: TGCAGTGCTAGTATACTAGCCCGCAATGAGCAGTTCTTC. The encoded protein is CSASILARNEQFF. The V and J genes are TRBV20-1 and TRBJ2-1; weak D call: TRBD2 (6 bases). Trimming cost V 3 bases and J 6 bases, with 12 bases left between them. This CDR3 is 13 amino acids long. Germline CDR1 DFQATT, CDR2 SNEGSKA (reference sequence).